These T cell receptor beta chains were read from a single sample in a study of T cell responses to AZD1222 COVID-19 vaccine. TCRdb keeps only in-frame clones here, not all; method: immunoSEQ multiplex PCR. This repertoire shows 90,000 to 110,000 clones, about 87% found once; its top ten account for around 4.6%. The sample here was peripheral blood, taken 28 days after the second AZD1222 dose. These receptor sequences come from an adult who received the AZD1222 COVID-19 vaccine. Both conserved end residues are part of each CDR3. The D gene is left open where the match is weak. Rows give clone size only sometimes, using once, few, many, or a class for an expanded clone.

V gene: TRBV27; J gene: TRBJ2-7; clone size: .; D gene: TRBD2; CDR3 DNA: TGTGCCAGCAGTCCCCTAGCGGAGTTCTACGAGCAGTACTTC; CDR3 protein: CASSPLAEFYEQYF
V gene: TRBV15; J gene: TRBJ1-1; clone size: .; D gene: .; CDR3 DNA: TGTGCCACCAGCAGTTCCGAGCTGAACACTGAAGCTTTCTTT; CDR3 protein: CATSSSELNTEAFF
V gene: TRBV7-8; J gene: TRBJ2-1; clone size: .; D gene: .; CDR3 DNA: TGTGCCAGCATACGGGCAAGGGGGAGGGCCGATGAGCAGTTCTTC; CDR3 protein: CASIRARGRADEQFF
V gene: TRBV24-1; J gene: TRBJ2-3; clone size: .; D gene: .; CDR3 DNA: TGTGCCACCAGTGATCCCAGAGCCCCGCAGGCTGCAGATACGCAGTATTTT; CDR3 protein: CATSDPRAPQAADTQYF
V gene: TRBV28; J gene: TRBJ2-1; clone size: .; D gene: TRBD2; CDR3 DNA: TGTGCCAGCAGTCCATACCTTAGCGGGCGAAACAATGAGCAGTTCTTC; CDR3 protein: CASSPYLSGRNNEQFF
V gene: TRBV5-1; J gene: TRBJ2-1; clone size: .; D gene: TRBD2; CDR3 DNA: TGCGCCAGCAGCTATCTACTAGCGGGAGCTAATGAGCAGTTCTTC; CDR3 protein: CASSYLLAGANEQFF
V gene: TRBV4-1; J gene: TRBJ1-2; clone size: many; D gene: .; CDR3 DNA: TGCGCCAGCAGCCAAGAAGGGGCAGACAACTATGGCTACACCTTC; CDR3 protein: CASSQEGADNYGYTF
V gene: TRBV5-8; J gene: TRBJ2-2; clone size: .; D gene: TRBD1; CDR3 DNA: TGTGCCAGCAGCCCGACAGGGGTCTACACCGGGGAGCTGTTTTTT; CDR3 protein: CASSPTGVYTGELFF
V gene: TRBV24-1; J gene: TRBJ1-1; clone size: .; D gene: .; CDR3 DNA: TGTGCCCCCCCGGCTGGGAACACTGAAGCTTTCTTT; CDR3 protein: CAPPAGNTEAFF
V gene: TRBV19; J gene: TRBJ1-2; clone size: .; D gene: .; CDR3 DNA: TGTGCCAGTAGTATTATCGGGCTCCCTGGCTACACCTTC; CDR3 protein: CASSIIGLPGYTF
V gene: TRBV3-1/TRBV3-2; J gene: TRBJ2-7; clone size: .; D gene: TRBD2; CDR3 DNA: TGTGCCAGCAGCCCGATCCGACTAGCGGCCTACGAGCAGTACTTC; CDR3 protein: CASSPIRLAAYEQYF
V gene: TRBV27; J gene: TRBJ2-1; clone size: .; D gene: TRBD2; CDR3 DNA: TGTGCCAGCAGTTTGGGGGGGAGCAATGAGCAGTTCTTC; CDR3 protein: CASSLGGSNEQFF
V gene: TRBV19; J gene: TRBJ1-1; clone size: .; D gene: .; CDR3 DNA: TGTGCCAGTAGTATAGTCAGGCAGGGAGCCGCTTTCTTT; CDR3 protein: CASSIVRQGAAFF
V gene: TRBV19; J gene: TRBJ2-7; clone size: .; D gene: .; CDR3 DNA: TGTGCCAGTAGCATTAGCTCGACTAACTCCTACGAGCAGTACTTC; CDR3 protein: CASSISSTNSYEQYF
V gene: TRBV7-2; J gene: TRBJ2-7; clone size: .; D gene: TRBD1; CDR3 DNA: TGTGCCAGCAGGAAAGGGACAGGGTTTTACGAGCAGTACTTC; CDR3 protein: CASRKGTGFYEQYF